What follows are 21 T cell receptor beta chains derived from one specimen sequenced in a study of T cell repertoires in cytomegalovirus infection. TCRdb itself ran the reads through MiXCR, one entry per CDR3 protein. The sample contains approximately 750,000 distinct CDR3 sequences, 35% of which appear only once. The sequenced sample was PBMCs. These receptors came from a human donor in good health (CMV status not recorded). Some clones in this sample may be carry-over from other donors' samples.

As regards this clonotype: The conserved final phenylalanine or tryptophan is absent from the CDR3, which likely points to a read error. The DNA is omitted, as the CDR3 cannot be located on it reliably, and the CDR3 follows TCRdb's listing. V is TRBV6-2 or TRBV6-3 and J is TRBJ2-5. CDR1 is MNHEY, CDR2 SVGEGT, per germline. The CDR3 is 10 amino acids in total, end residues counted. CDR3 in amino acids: CASSEEVPYL.

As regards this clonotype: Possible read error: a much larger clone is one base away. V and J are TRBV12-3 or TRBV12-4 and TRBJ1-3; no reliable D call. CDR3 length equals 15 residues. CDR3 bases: TGTGCCAGCAGTTTACCGGGCACCTCTGGAAACACCATATGTTTT. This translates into CASSLPGTSGNTICF.

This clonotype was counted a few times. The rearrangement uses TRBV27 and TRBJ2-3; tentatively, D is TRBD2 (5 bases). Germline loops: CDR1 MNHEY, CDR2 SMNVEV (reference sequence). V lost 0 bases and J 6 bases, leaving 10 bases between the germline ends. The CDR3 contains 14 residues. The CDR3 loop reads CASSLSAGDDTQYF. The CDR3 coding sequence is TGTGCCAGCAGTTTATCGGCGGGTGACGATACGCAGTATTTT.

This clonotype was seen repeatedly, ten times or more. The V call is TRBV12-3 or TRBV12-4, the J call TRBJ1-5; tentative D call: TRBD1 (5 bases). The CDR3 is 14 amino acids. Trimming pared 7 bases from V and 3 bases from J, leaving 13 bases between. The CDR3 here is CASTQGFSNQPQHF. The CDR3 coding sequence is TGTGCCAGCACCCAGGGTTTTTCCAATCAGCCCCAGCATTTT.

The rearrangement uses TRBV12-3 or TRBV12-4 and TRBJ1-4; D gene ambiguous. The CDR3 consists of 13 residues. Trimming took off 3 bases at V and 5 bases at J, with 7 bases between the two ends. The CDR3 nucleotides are TGTGCCAGCAGTTTGTTACAGAATGAAAAACTGTTTTTT. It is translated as CASSLLQNEKLFF.

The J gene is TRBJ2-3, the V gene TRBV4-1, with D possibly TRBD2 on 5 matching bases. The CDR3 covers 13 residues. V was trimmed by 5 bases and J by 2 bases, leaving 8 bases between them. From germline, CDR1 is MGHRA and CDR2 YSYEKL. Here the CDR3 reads CASSSDYTDTQYF. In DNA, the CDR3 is TGCGCCAGCAGCTCCGACTACACAGATACGCAGTATTTT.

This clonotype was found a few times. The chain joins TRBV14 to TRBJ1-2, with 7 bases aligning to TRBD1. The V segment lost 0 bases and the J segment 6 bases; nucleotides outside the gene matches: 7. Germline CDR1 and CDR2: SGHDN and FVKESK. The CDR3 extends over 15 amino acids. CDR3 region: CASSQDLQGIDGYTF. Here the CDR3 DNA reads TGTGCCAGCAGCCAAGATTTACAGGGGATCGATGGCTACACCTTC.

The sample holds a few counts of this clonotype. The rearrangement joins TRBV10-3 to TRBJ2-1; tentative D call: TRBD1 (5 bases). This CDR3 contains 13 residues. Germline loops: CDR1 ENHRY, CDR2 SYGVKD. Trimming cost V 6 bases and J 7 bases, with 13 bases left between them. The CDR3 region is CAIRQGIGNEQFF. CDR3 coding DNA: TGTGCCATCAGGCAGGGCATTGGAAATGAGCAGTTCTTC.

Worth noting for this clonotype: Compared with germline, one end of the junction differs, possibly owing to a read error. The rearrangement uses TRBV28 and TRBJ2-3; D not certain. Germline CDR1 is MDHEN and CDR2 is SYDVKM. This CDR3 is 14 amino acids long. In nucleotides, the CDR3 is TGTGCCAGCGTAGGGTACCTAACCACATATACGCAGTATTTT. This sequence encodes CASVGYLTTYTQYF.

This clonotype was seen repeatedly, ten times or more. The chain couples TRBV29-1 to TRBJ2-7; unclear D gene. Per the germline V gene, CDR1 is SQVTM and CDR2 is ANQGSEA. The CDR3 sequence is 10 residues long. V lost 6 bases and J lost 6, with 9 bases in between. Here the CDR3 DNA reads TGCAGCGTGGGTTTGGGCGAGCAGTACTTC. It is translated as CSVGLGEQYF.

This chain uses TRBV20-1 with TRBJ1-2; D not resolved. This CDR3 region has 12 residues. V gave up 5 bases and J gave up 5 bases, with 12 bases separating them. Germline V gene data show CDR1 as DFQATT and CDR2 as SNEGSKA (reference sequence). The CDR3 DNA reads TGCAGTGCTCCGGGCGTTGGGTATGGCTACACCTTC. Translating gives CSAPGVGYGYTF.

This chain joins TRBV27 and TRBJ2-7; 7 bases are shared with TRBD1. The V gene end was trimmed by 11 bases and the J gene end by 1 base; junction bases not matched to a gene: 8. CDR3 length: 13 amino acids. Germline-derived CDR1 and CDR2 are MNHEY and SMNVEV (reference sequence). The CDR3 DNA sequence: TGTGCCGCCGCTAAGGGACAGTCCTACGAGCAGTACTTC. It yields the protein CAAAKGQSYEQYF.

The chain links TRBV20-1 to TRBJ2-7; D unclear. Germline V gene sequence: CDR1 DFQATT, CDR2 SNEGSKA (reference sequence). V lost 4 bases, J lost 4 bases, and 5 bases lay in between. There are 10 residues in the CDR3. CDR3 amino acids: CSAKGYEQYF. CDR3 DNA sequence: TGCAGTGCTAAGGGTTACGAGCAGTACTTC.

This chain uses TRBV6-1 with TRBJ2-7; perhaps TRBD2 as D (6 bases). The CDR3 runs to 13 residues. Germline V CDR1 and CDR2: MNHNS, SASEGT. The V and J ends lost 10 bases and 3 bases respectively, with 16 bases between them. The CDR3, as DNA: TGTGCCACAAAGGGACTCCGAGACTACGAGCAGTACTTC. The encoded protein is CATKGLRDYEQYF.

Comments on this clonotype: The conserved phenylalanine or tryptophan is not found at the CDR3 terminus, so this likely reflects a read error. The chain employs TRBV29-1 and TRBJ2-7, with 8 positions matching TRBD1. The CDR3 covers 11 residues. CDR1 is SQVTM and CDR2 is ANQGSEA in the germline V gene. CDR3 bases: TGCAGCGTTAAAGACAGGGGCGAGCAGTACTTA. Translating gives CSVKDRGEQYL.

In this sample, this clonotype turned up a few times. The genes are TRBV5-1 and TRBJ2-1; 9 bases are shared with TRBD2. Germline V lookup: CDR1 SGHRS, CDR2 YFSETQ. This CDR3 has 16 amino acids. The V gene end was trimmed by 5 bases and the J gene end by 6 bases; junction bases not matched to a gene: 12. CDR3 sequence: CASSNTGTSLINEQFF. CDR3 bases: TGCGCCAGCAGTAACACCGGGACTAGCTTGATCAATGAGCAGTTCTTC.

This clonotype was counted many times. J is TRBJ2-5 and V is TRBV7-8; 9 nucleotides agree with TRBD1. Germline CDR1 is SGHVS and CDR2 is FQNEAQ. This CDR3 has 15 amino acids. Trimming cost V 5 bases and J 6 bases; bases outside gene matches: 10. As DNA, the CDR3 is TGTGCCAGCAGCGAAGCGGGGACAGGGAGGAAGACCCAGTACTTC. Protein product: CASSEAGTGRKTQYF. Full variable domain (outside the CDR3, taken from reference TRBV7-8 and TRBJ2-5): GAGVSQSPRYKVAKRGQDVALRCDPISGHVSLFWYQQALGQGPEFLTYFQNEAQLDKSGLPSDRFFAERPEGSVSTLKIQRTQQEDSAVYLCASSEAGTGRKTQYFGPGTRLLVL.

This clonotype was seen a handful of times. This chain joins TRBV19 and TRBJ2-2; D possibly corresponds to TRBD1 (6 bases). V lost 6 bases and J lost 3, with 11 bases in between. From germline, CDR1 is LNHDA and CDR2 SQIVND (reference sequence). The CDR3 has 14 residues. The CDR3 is CASRQQGDTGELFF. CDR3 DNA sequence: TGTGCCAGTAGGCAACAGGGAGACACCGGGGAGCTGTTTTTT. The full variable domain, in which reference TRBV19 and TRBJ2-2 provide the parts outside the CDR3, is DGGITQSPKYLFRKEGQNVTLSCEQNLNHDAMYWYRQDPGQGLRLIYYSQIVNDFQKGDIAEGYSVSREKKESFPLTVTSAQKNPTAFYLCASRQQGDTGELFFGEGSRLTVL.

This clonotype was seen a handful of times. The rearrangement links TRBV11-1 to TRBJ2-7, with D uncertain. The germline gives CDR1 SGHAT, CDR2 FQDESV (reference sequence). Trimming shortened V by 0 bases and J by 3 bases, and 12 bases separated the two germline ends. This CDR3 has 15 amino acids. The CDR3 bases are TGTGCCAGCAGCTTAGCGCCGGACCTAATCTACGAGCAGTACTTC. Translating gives CASSLAPDLIYEQYF.

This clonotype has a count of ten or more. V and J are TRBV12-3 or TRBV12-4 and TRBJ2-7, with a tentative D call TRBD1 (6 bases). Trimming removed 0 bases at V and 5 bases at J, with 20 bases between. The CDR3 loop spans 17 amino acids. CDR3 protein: CASSLALRTGTPNEQYF. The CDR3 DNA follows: TGTGCCAGCAGTTTAGCCTTGCGTACCGGGACACCCAACGAGCAGTACTTC.

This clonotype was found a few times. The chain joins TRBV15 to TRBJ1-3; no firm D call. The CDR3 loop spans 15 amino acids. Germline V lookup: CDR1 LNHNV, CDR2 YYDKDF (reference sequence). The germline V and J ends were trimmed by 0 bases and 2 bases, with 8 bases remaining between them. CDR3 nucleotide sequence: TGTGCCACCAGCAGAGACCGTTTGACTGGAAACACCATATATTTT. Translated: CATSRDRLTGNTIYF.